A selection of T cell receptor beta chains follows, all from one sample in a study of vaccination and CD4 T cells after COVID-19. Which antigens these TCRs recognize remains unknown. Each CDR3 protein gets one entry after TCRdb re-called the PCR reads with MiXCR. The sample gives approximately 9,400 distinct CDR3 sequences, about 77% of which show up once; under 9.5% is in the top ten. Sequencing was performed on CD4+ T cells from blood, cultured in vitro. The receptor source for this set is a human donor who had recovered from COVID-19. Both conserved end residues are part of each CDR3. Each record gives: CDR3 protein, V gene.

CDR3aa: CSAMGQGTVRDTEAFF; v_gene: TRBV20-1
CDR3aa: CATSGQGRETGLQGTQYF; v_gene: TRBV24-1
CDR3aa: CASSEVGSIGFF; v_gene: TRBV6-1
CDR3aa: CASSLGARGETQYF; v_gene: TRBV7-2
CDR3aa: CSARAAAMNTEAFF; v_gene: TRBV20-1
CDR3aa: CSVTTDTYGYTF; v_gene: TRBV20-1
CDR3aa: CASSLARNEQYF; v_gene: TRBV12-3/TRBV12-4
CDR3aa: CSARPKNGGDRPQGAYTF; v_gene: TRBV20-1
CDR3aa: CASANSQGLRQPQHF; v_gene: TRBV27
CDR3aa: CASRNHRPRGYGYTF; v_gene: TRBV10-1
CDR3aa: CSAPTGPYGYTF; v_gene: TRBV20-1
CDR3aa: CASSSDRDEKLFF; v_gene: TRBV28
CDR3aa: CSPGTGVFNTEAFF; v_gene: TRBV20-1
CDR3aa: CASSLAGPYEQYF; v_gene: TRBV7-2
CDR3aa: CASSLGGSYGEQYF; v_gene: TRBV12-3/TRBV12-4
CDR3aa: CASQGRVQSSYNSPLHF; v_gene: TRBV27
CDR3aa: CASSQGIQWREGPRGEQYF; v_gene: TRBV4-3
CDR3aa: CATSDALGAGANVLTF; v_gene: TRBV24-1
CDR3aa: CASSPRTSGEETQYF; v_gene: TRBV7-9
CDR3aa: CASSPKQGQGNTEAFF; v_gene: TRBV6-2/TRBV6-3
CDR3aa: CASSYSGGRKNEQYF; v_gene: TRBV6-5
CDR3aa: CASSLGLGYNEQFF; v_gene: TRBV11-2
CDR3aa: CSAPTDNYGYTF; v_gene: TRBV20-1
CDR3aa: CATSREPGQGMRGYTF; v_gene: TRBV15
CDR3aa: CASSFQSGVYTDTQYF; v_gene: TRBV5-5
CDR3aa: CSARGGLGGRGGTDTQYF; v_gene: TRBV20-1
CDR3aa: CASSPDRSRNQPQHF; v_gene: TRBV2
CDR3aa: CASRLRGGSPLHF; v_gene: TRBV10-1
CDR3aa: CASQNEDKGNQPQHF; v_gene: TRBV6-1
CDR3aa: CSGTTSGRLYEQYF; v_gene: TRBV20-1
CDR3aa: CSARRGGNQPQHF; v_gene: TRBV20-1
CDR3aa: CASSVRQLNEQFF; v_gene: TRBV9
CDR3aa: CSAKGTSGRNSYEQYF; v_gene: TRBV20-1
CDR3aa: CSARLPTLQETQYF; v_gene: TRBV20-1
CDR3aa: CASSLGLLNTDTQYF; v_gene: TRBV4-3
CDR3aa: CASGPRVSYEQYF; v_gene: TRBV6-1
CDR3aa: CASSLAGVGETQYF; v_gene: TRBV7-2
CDR3aa: CASSLAPDRELFF; v_gene: TRBV6-1
CDR3aa: CASSLDRGGNTIYF; v_gene: TRBV7-2
CDR3aa: CASSLRDRGPYGYGYTF; v_gene: TRBV6-1
CDR3aa: CATRGTGGDNQPQHF; v_gene: TRBV24-1
CDR3aa: CASGSGAAGYTF; v_gene: TRBV6-1
CDR3aa: CASSFPGASRWGPSSYNEQFF; v_gene: TRBV11-3
CDR3aa: CASSGGGVGSGYTF; v_gene: TRBV28
CDR3aa: CASSYSGSGGGNQPQHF; v_gene: TRBV6-2/TRBV6-3
CDR3aa: CSARPAYGYTF; v_gene: TRBV20-1
CDR3aa: CSASGTKNTGELFF; v_gene: TRBV20-1
CDR3aa: CASSLDRGTGELFF; v_gene: TRBV7-2
CDR3aa: CASTHGGRTEAFF; v_gene: TRBV6-2/TRBV6-3
CDR3aa: CSASSPDRTNTEAFF; v_gene: TRBV20-1
CDR3aa: CASSLNTGSGGYTF; v_gene: TRBV6-1
CDR3aa: CASSLAGRNYGYTF; v_gene: TRBV7-9
CDR3aa: CASSSGPGDEQYF; v_gene: TRBV7-2
CDR3aa: CASSPRGGSYEQYF; v_gene: TRBV5-1